These 10 T cell receptor beta chains were all obtained from the same sample, sequenced in a study of blood T cell repertoires in COVID-19. Method: immunoSEQ multiplex PCR; TCRdb's copy keeps in-frame clones and lacks some. The sample includes 190,000 or so clones, 89% of them seen just once. The sequenced sample consisted of PBMCs or T cells enriched from blood (not recorded which). These receptors all come from a woman between 18 and 29 years old who had recovered from COVID-19.

As DNA, the CDR3 is TGTGCCAGCAGCTCTGGACAGACAGGGACCTACGAGCAGTACTTC. Translating it yields CASSSGQTGTYEQYF. The rearrangement uses TRBV27 and TRBJ2-7; the match to TRBD1 covers 7 bases. The J segment lost 2 bases and the V segment lost 6 bases, leaving 10 bases of the junction unmatched. The CDR3 covers 15 residues. Germline assignment: CDR1 MNHEY and CDR2 SMNVEV (reference sequence).

The V call is TRBV28, the J call TRBJ1-2; maybe TRBD1 (6 bases). This CDR3 spans 15 amino acids. Trimming cost V 2 bases and J 4 bases, with 14 bases left between them. Germline V lookup: CDR1 MDHEN, CDR2 SYDVKM. CDR3 sequence reads: CASSLHHRVGYGYTF. CDR3 nucleotides: TGTGCCAGCAGTTTACACCACAGGGTTGGCTATGGCTACACCTTC.

This chain links TRBV6-5 with TRBJ1-6; weak D call: TRBD1 (6 bases). The CDR3 has 14 amino acids. V was cut by 8 bases and J by 6 bases, with 14 bases left in between. Germline V gives CDR1 MNHEY, CDR2 SVGAGI. The CDR3 protein is CASGRQAANSPLHF. CDR3 DNA sequence: TGTGCCAGCGGACGACAGGCGGCTAATTCACCCCTCCACTTT.

The rearrangement uses TRBV3-1 (or the pseudogene TRBV3-2) and TRBJ1-5; D remains ambiguous. This CDR3 is built from 14 residues. The germline V gene has CDR1 LGHDT and CDR2 YNNKEL (reference sequence). Trimming took off 2 bases at V and 2 bases at J, with 7 bases between the two ends. DNA of the CDR3: TGTGCCAGCAGCCAACTCGGGGGCAATCAGCCCCAGCATTTT. Protein: CASSQLGGNQPQHF.

This clone was recorded only once. This chain connects TRBV18 to TRBJ1-1; no firm D call. This CDR3 is 15 amino acids long. From germline, CDR1 is KGHSH and CDR2 LQKENI. Trimming cost V 0 bases and J 3 bases, with 11 bases left between them. This CDR3 reads CASSPPNAEYTEAFF. The DNA for the CDR3 is TGTGCCAGCTCACCACCAAACGCGGAATACACTGAAGCTTTCTTT.

The chain employs TRBV5-8 and TRBJ2-1; TRBD2 matches 13 bases. This CDR3 spans 15 amino acids. CDR1 and CDR2 (germline): SGHTS, YDEGEE. Trimming cost V 1 base and J 7 bases; bases outside gene matches: 2. For the CDR3, the DNA is TGTGCCAGCAGCTTGACTAGCGGGGGGGGAAATGAGCAGTTCTTC. The encoded protein is CASSLTSGGGNEQFF.

This rearrangement joins TRBV7-8 to TRBJ2-1; 10 nucleotides match TRBD2. From germline, CDR1 is SGHVS and CDR2 FQNEAQ. The CDR3 contains 16 residues. With 3 bases clipped from V and 4 bases from J, the junction kept 6 bases outside the gene matches. The CDR3 protein is CASSFPSGGDYNEQFF. In DNA, the CDR3 is TGTGCCAGCAGCTTCCCTAGCGGGGGAGATTACAATGAGCAGTTCTTC.

The chain recombines TRBV6-5 with TRBJ2-2, with 8 bases identical to TRBD1. This CDR3 is 15 amino acids long. With 6 bases clipped from V and 4 bases from J, the junction kept 7 bases outside the gene matches. The germline V gene encodes CDR1 MNHEY and CDR2 SVGAGI. For the CDR3, the DNA is TGTGCCAGCAGGCGGGACAGGCGATCCACCGGGGAGCTGTTTTTT. Protein: CASRRDRRSTGELFF.

The rearrangement links TRBV7-9 to TRBJ2-1, with 8 bases fitting TRBD1. Germline-derived CDR1 and CDR2 are SEHNR and FQNEAQ (reference sequence). CDR3 length: 15 amino acids. V was clipped by 2 bases and J by 4 bases; unmatched bases: 4. The CDR3 loop is CASSLSGGFYNEQFF. CDR3 sequence (DNA): TGTGCCAGCAGCTTATCAGGGGGCTTTTACAATGAGCAGTTCTTC.

The chain uses TRBV23-1 and TRBJ2-3, with D tentatively TRBD2 (7 bases). TRBV23-1 is an ORF, and what it does is uncertain. Between the trimmed V and J ends, which lost 3 bases and 1 base, there was a span of 11 bases. The CDR3 is 15 amino acids. In nucleotides, the CDR3 is TGCGCCAGCAGTCAGGGGGGGCGAGGCACAGATACGCAGTATTTT. Its protein product is CASSQGGRGTDTQYF.